A single sample gave rise to the 22 T cell receptor beta chains below, sequenced in a study of cytomegalovirus exposure and HLA in healthy donors. The PCR ran on 60 Vbeta and 13 Jbeta primers. Produced via immunoSEQ multiplex PCR; TCRdb's table is partial and in-frame only. The sample carries under 150,000 clones, roughly 77% recorded once. Sample: PBMCs. These TCRs come from a man younger than 40 in good health and CMV-seronegative.

V is TRBV2 and J is TRBJ2-2; 7 nucleotides match TRBD1. J gave up 3 bases and V 7 bases, and 5 bases lay outside the gene matches. Germline CDR1 and CDR2: SNHLY and FYNNEI. The CDR3 is 14 amino acids. CDR3 DNA sequence: TGTGCCAGCATTAGACAGGGCGACACCGGGGAGCTGTTTTTT. Its translation is CASIRQGDTGELFF.

The sample holds a few counts of this clone. The rearrangement joins TRBV19 to TRBJ1-1; 11 bases align to TRBD1. V lost 6 bases and J lost 10; bases outside the gene matches: 13. Germline CDR1 and CDR2: LNHDA and SQIVND (reference sequence). The CDR3 covers 15 residues. CDR3 bases: TGTGCCAGTAGCCAATCCCGGGACAGGGGGTTTGCAGCTTTCTTT. Protein: CASSQSRDRGFAAFF.

CDR3: CASSLTLGASYEQYF. CDR3 sequence (DNA): TGTGCCAGCAGCTTGACGTTGGGAGCCTCCTACGAGCAGTACTTC. The gene calls are TRBV11-2 and TRBJ2-7; a weak D match, TRBD2 (5 bases). V lost 3 bases and J lost 0, with 12 bases in between. This CDR3 region has 15 residues. Germline V gene sequence: CDR1 SGHAT, CDR2 FQNNGV.

In nucleotides, the CDR3 is TGTGCCAGTACCCCCCGGATTAGGGGTGAAAAACTGTTTTTT. As protein: CASTPRIRGEKLFF. V gene TRBV19 combines with J gene TRBJ1-4, with a weak D call TRBD1 (5 bases). CDR1 is LNHDA, CDR2 SQIVND, per germline (reference sequence). V was clipped by 7 bases and J by 7 bases, with 16 bases between them. The CDR3 extends over 14 amino acids.

CDR3 loop: CASIWAGVPGELFF. The CDR3 bases are TGTGCCAGCATTTGGGCAGGGGTCCCCGGGGAGCTGTTTTTT. The chain combines TRBV6-1 with TRBJ2-2, with a tentative D call TRBD1 (6 bases). From germline, CDR1 is MNHNS and CDR2 SASEGT. The V and J ends lost 7 bases and 6 bases respectively, with 15 bases between them. The CDR3 runs to 14 residues.

The chain employs TRBV29-1 and TRBJ2-6; maybe TRBD2 (6 bases). CDR1 and CDR2 from the germline V gene are SQVTM and ANQGSEA. The CDR3 loop spans 16 amino acids. Trimming removed 5 bases from V and 2 bases from J, with 16 bases in between. The CDR3 DNA follows: TGCAGCGTTACCGGAGGGGCGGTGGCTGGGGCCAACGTCCTGACTTTC. It encodes CSVTGGAVAGANVLTF. Full variable domain (missing parts from reference TRBV29-1 and TRBJ2-6): SAVISQKPSRDICQRGTSLTIQCQVDSQVTMMFWYRQQPGQSLTLIATANQGSEATYESGFVIDKFPISRPNLTFSTLTVSNMSPEDSSIYLCSVTGGAVAGANVLTFGAGSRLTVL.

V and J are TRBV6-1 and TRBJ2-5; 9 nucleotides line up with TRBD1. The CDR3 extends over 14 amino acids. Trimming at V came to 3 bases and at J to 4 bases, leaving 3 bases not matched to a gene. Germline-derived CDR1 and CDR2 are MNHNS and SASEGT. The CDR3 loop is CASSEGTGRETQYF. The CDR3 DNA is TGTGCCAGCAGTGAGGGGACAGGGAGAGAGACCCAGTACTTC.

This chain's CDR3 is CASSWQGLEEQYF. The CDR3 nucleotides are TGTGCCAGCAGCTGGCAGGGGTTGGAGGAGCAGTACTTC. This chain joins TRBV5-4 and TRBJ2-7; TRBD1 is a possible D gene (6 bases). V gave up 3 bases and J gave up 7 bases, with 14 bases separating them. Germline V gene data show CDR1 as SGHNT and CDR2 as YYREEE (reference sequence). The CDR3 has 13 amino acids. The full variable domain, its missing parts supplied by reference TRBV5-4 and TRBJ2-7, is ETGVTQSPTHLIKTRGQQVTLRCSSQSGHNTVSWYQQALGQGPQFIFQYYREEENGRGNFPPRFSGLQFPNYSSELNVNALELDDSALYLCASSWQGLEEQYFGPGTRLTVT.

The chain links TRBV5-4 to TRBJ2-7; unclear D gene. Germline CDR1 is SGHNT and CDR2 is YYREEE (reference sequence). V was cut by 2 bases and J by 2 bases, with 8 bases left in between. CDR3 size: 13 residues. The DNA of the CDR3 is TGTGCCAGCAGCTTACGAGGAACCTACGAGCAGTACTTC. Amino acid sequence: CASSLRGTYEQYF. Combining the CDR3 with reference TRBV5-4 and TRBJ2-7 gives the whole variable domain ETGVTQSPTHLIKTRGQQVTLRCSSQSGHNTVSWYQQALGQGPQFIFQYYREEENGRGNFPPRFSGLQFPNYSSELNVNALELDDSALYLCASSLRGTYEQYFGPGTRLTVT.

The table lists this clone with a few counts. At one of its ends the junction is not consistent with the germline gene, which may arise from a read error. This sample also contains other DNA sequences that code for the same CDR3. V usage is TRBV7-9 and J usage is TRBJ2-7; the D is unclear. The germline CDR1 and CDR2 sequences are SEHNR and FQNEAQ (reference sequence). The length of the CDR3 is 13 residues. The DNA for the CDR3 is TGTTCCAGCAGCTTAGATTCGTCCTACGAGCAGTACTTC. Translating it yields CSSSLDSSYEQYF.

The chain is built from TRBV19 and TRBJ2-3, with 10 positions matching TRBD2. Germline V gene data show CDR1 as LNHDA and CDR2 as SQIVND (reference sequence). The length of the CDR3 is 14 residues. V lost 7 bases, J lost 2 bases, and 3 bases stayed unmatched. The CDR3 is CASKLAGNTDTQYF. The CDR3 nucleotides are TGTGCCAGTAAACTAGCGGGAAACACAGATACGCAGTATTTT.

This chain uses TRBV7-6 with TRBJ2-7; the D gene is possibly TRBD2 (5 bases). This CDR3 region has 16 residues. Looked up from germline, CDR1 is SGHVS and CDR2 is FNYEAQ. V gave up 5 bases and J gave up 1 base, with 18 bases separating them. The CDR3 DNA reads as TGTGCCAGCAGCAATACCGCTGGACGGAGGTCCTACGAGCAGTACTTC. This translates into CASSNTAGRRSYEQYF.

This chain connects TRBV11-2 to TRBJ2-7; a weak D match, TRBD2 (6 bases). The CDR3 spans 17 residues. V lost 5 bases, J lost 4 bases, and 24 bases lay in between. CDR1 and CDR2 (germline): SGHAT, FQNNGV. The CDR3 spells CASSQDGVGRSVYEQYF. DNA of the CDR3: TGTGCCAGCAGCCAGGATGGTGTAGGGAGGTCGGTGTACGAGCAGTACTTC.

The chain has TRBV9 and TRBJ1-2; 7 nucleotides align to TRBD1. Germline V CDR1 and CDR2: SGDLS, YYNGEE. This CDR3 is 14 amino acids long. Trimming removed 4 bases from V and 3 bases from J; junction bases left unmatched: 6. The CDR3 is CASSFGTADYGYTF. The CDR3 coding sequence is TGTGCCAGCAGCTTTGGGACAGCCGACTATGGCTACACCTTC.

The chain has TRBV29-1 and TRBJ1-5, with TRBD1 as a possible D gene (6 bases). In germline, CDR1 is SQVTM, CDR2 ANQGSEA. The CDR3 sequence is 12 residues long. V was pared by 4 bases and J by 5 bases, with 9 bases between. The CDR3 spells CSVGTEHQPQHF. CDR3 bases: TGCAGCGTTGGGACAGAGCATCAGCCCCAGCATTTT.

This sequence joins TRBV30 and TRBJ2-3; 15 positions match TRBD2. CDR1 GTSNPN and CDR2 SVGIG come from the germline V gene (reference sequence). This CDR3 has 21 amino acids. Unmatched junction bases numbered 13, after V lost 0 bases and J lost 0 bases. Written as DNA, the CDR3 is TGTGCCTGGAGTGTACGGTCCACCGGGACTAGCGGGAGGCGTAGCACAGATACGCAGTATTTT. It is translated as CAWSVRSTGTSGRRSTDTQYF. Looking up the rest from reference TRBV30 and TRBJ2-3 gives the full variable domain: SQTIHQWPATLVQPVGSPLSLECTVEGTSNPNLYWYRQAAGRGLQLLFYSVGIGQISSEVPQNLSASRPQDRQFILSSKKLLLSDSGFYLCAWSVRSTGTSGRRSTDTQYFGPGTRLTVL.

This rearrangement joins TRBV7-2 to TRBJ2-7, with D possibly being TRBD2 (7 bases). Germline assignment: CDR1 SGHTA and CDR2 FQGNSA. Trimming took off 4 bases at V and 4 bases at J, with 17 bases between the two ends. CDR3 size: 15 residues. CDR3 nucleotides: TGTGCCAGCAGCTCTAGTCGAAGGGGGGGGTACGAGCAGTACTTC. Translated: CASSSSRRGGYEQYF.

The chain has TRBV5-4 and TRBJ2-5; tentatively, D is TRBD2 (6 bases). V gave up 4 bases and J gave up 1 base, with 8 bases separating them. Germline CDR1 is SGHNT and CDR2 is YYREEE (reference sequence). CDR3 size: 13 residues. CDR3 loop: CASSERVQETQYF. The CDR3 DNA reads TGTGCCAGCAGCGAGCGGGTCCAAGAGACCCAGTACTTC.

This chain links TRBV28 with TRBJ1-2; D unresolved. The germline V gene encodes CDR1 MDHEN and CDR2 SYDVKM. The CDR3 contains 13 residues. V lost 3 bases to trimming and J lost 3 bases, with 8 bases between them. The CDR3 spells CASSFQQDYGYTF. The DNA for the CDR3 is TGTGCCAGCAGTTTCCAACAAGACTATGGCTACACCTTC.

V and J are TRBV19 and TRBJ2-3; 10 bases agree with TRBD2. The CDR3 sequence is 16 residues long. J gave up 2 bases and V 4 bases, and 6 bases lay outside the gene matches. The germline V gene has CDR1 LNHDA and CDR2 SQIVND (reference sequence). This chain's CDR3 is CASSTGLAVNTDTQYF. The CDR3 region has the DNA TGTGCCAGTAGTACAGGACTAGCGGTGAACACAGATACGCAGTATTTT.

This clone was recorded only once. The chain links TRBV29-1 to TRBJ1-5, with 7 bases identical to TRBD1. This CDR3 has 13 amino acids. V was pared by 5 bases and J by 4 bases, with 5 bases of the junction left unmatched. CDR1 is SQVTM and CDR2 is ANQGSEA in the germline V gene. DNA for the CDR3: TGCAGCGTTTCCGGGACAGCGAATCAGCCCCAGCATTTT. It specifies CSVSGTANQPQHF.

This chain connects TRBV10-2 to TRBJ2-3; 7 nucleotides match TRBD2. CDR1 and CDR2 (germline): WSHSY, SAAADI. The CDR3 consists of 14 residues. V lost 5 bases and J lost 0; bases outside the gene matches: 2. The DNA for the CDR3 is TGCGCCAGCAGTCGTAGCGGGAGCACAGATACGCAGTATTTT. Its protein product is CASSRSGSTDTQYF.